The TCR beta chain described here comes from a study of long-term antiretroviral therapy in people with HIV. It was version v3.0 of the immunoSEQ assay that was run at survey level. Profiling relied on immunoSEQ multiplex PCR, and the TCRdb table lists in-frame clones only, not all of them. The table includes 25,000 to 35,000 clones, approximately 97% detected once. The material was unsorted PBMCs, obtained 6.9 years after starting antiretroviral therapy. This sequence was found in a man aged 25-45 years with HIV.

CDR3 protein: CASSLGTGGYGYTF. The CDR3 nucleotides are TGCGCCAGCAGCTTGGGGACAGGGGGCTATGGCTACACCTTC. The chain couples TRBV5-1 to TRBJ1-2; 10 bases match TRBD1. Germline assignment: CDR1 SGHRS and CDR2 YFSETQ. V dropped 0 bases and J dropped 4; count of bases not matched to a gene: 0. There are 14 residues in the CDR3.